This paragraph reports one T cell receptor (beta chain). Its cognate antigen has yet to be identified. Base qualities were left out, and no much larger clone turns up one base away. This record comes from a study of T cell responses to AZD1222 COVID-19 vaccine (dated by TCRdb to the early 2020s). Study-level background: AZD1222 recipients given second doses at about 4 weeks or at about 12 weeks were pooled, since spike-specific TCR depth and breadth were not found to differ between the two schedules. TCR sequencing was performed for about 250 trial participants, of whom 207 were given two doses of AZD1222 and approximately 26 were given two doses of MenACWY control vaccine. Trial participants were enrolled by age into subgroups of 18-55, 56-69 and 70-plus years, and about 150, 27 and 61 TCR-sequenced participants, respectively, were included in these subgroups. Findings and caveats that apply to the study as a whole: Most participants were white British and females outnumbered males, and the authors suggested that clonal diversity may have been underestimated. Reportedly, close to half of the unique spike-specific TCRs recognized epitopes lying outside the regions that are mutated in the B.1.351 and B.1.1.7 variants. No day 14 peak-response samples were available, so repertoires were characterized only after the peak T cell response. The vaccine-associated CD4 TCRs covered the entire spike protein, and the dominant responses fell in regions 160-218 and 743-854. Conclusions about previously exposed vaccinees are limited because only five to seven AZD1222 recipients were SARS-CoV-2 seropositive at baseline. After two AZD1222 doses, spike-specific TCR breadth and depth were significantly higher than at day 0 and than in MenACWY recipients. The 56-69-year group was small, and its depth increase did not reach significance, likely because of low power.

Read against the paper, the sample's time point label means: baseline before first vaccination. The vaccinee samples were drawn from two UK trials, COV001 and COV002, one of which was a single-blind randomized controlled phase 2/3 trial testing AZD1222 (ChAdOx1 nCoV-19) in healthy adults. Trial participant PBMC samples were collected at day 0 and day 28 after the second dose for TCRbeta chain sequencing. Inclusive of the bounding cysteine and phenylalanine, the CDR3 is 13 residues long. Only the CDR3 DNA is retained, 39 bases long and in frame from the first base. The germline V end is reduced by 6 bases and the J end by 4 bases; junction bases left unmatched: 2. The CDR3 regions of human TCRbeta chains were subjected to immunosequencing. Regarding the original processing steps: Repertoire TCRs were checked for matches against a reference library of SARS-CoV-2-specific TCRs that had been generated using the MIRA antigen-specificity platform. Breadth was defined as the fraction of unique TCRs that were SARS-CoV-2-associated. Depth was defined as the fraction of total T cells that were SARS-CoV-2-associated. Each spike-specific TCR was assigned to its reactive spike region and to a CD4 or CD8 class using the MIRA data. Log10-transformed breadth and depth values were compared by one-way ANOVA with Sidak's multiple comparisons tests. TCRdb obtained this table from immuneACCESS and retained in-frame rearrangements with V and J assigned. These tables miss some clones; where compared with another copy, unresolved V genes account for less than half of the shortfall, and the remainder is unexplained. For V, J and clone size, that table is used; D and trimming come from the DNA. Recorded for this sample are about 190,000 clones; 90% to 95% of them occurred a single time. The top ten hold 7.5% to 10% of the sample.

The specimen was peripheral blood, collected on day 0 of AZD1222 vaccination. Recombination joined TRBV12-3 or TRBV12-4 with TRBJ1-5; TRBD1 aligns with 8 central bases. The receptor comes from an adult in good health. This receptor carries the CDR3 CASRWTGNQPQHF. The nucleotides read TGTGCCAGCAGGTGGACAGGGAATCAGCCCCAGCATTTT.